This TCR beta chain was sequenced in a study of blood T cell repertoires in COVID-19. The CDR3 totals 14 residues. V dropped 5 bases and J dropped 8 bases, with 16 bases sitting between them. CDR1 is SGHVS, CDR2 FQNEAQ, per germline. This table comes from immunoSEQ multiplex PCR, and its TCRdb copy is limited to in-frame clones, with some not included. Here the sample spans 150,000 to 200,000 clones, about 93% being singletons. This clonotype was obtained from a woman between 45 and 60 years old with acute or convalescent COVID-19. The sequenced sample consisted of peripheral blood. The gene calls are TRBV7-8 and TRBJ2-1; TRBD1 might be the D (5 bases). CDR3: CASSPRARTHEQFF. The CDR3 region has the DNA TGTGCCAGCAGCCCCAGGGCACGGACGCATGAGCAGTTCTTC.